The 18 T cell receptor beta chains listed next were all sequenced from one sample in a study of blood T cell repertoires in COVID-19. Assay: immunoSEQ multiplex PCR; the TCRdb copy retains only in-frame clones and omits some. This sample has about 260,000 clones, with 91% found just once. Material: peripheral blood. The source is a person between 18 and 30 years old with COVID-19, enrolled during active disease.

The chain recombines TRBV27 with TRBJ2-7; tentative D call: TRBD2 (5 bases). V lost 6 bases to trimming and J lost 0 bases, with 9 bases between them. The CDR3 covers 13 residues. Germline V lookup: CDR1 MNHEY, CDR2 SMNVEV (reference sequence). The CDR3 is CASSGLNSYEQYF. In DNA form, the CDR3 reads TGTGCCAGCAGCGGACTGAACTCCTACGAGCAGTACTTC.

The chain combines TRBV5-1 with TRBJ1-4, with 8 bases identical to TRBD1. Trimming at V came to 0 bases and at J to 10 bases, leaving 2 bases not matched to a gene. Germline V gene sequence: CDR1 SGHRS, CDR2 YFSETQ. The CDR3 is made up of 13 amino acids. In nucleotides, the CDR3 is TGCGCCAGCAGCTTGGCCACAGGGGGAAAACTGTTTTTT. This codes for CASSLATGGKLFF.

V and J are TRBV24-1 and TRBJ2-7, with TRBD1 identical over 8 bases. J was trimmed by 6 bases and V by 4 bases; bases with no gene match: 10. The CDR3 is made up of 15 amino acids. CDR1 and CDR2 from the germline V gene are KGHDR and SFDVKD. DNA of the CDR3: TGTGCCACCAGTGAACCCGGCCAGGGGGCCGTCGAGCAGTACTTC. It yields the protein CATSEPGQGAVEQYF.

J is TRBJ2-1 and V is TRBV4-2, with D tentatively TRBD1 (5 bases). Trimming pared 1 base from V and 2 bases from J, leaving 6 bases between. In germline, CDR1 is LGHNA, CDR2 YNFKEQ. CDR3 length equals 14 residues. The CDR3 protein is CASSQGGPYNEQFF. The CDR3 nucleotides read TGTGCCAGCAGCCAAGGGGGCCCCTACAATGAGCAGTTCTTC.

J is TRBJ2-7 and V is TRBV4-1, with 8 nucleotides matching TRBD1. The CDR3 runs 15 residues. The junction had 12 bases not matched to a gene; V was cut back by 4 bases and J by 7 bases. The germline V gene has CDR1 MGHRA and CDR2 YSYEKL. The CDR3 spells CASSRRATGDLEQYF. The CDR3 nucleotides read TGCGCCAGCAGCCGAAGGGCGACAGGGGACCTGGAGCAGTACTTC.

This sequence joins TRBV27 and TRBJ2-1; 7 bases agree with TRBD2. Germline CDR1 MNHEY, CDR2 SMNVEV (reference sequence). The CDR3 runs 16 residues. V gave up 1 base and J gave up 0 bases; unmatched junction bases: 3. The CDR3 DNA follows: TGTGCCAGCAGTTTATGGGGGGGGTCCTCCTACAATGAGCAGTTCTTC. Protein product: CASSLWGGSSYNEQFF.

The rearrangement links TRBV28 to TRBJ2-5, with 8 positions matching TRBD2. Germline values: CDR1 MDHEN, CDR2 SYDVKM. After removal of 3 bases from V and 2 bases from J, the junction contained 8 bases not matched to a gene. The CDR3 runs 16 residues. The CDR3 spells CASSLTGGPVQETQYF. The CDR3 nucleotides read TGTGCCAGCAGTTTGACGGGAGGGCCGGTACAAGAGACCCAGTACTTC. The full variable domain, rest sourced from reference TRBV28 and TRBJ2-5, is DVKVTQSSRYLVKRTGEKVFLECVQDMDHENMFWYRQDPGLGLRLIYFSYDVKMKEKGDIPEGYSVSREKKERFSLILESASTNQTSMYLCASSLTGGPVQETQYFGPGTRLLVL.

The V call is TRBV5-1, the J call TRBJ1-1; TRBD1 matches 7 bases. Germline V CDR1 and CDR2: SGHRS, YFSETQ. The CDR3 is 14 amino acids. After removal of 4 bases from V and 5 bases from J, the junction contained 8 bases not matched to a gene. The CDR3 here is CASSGNTGETEAFF. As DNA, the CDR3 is TGCGCCAGCAGCGGTAATACAGGGGAAACTGAAGCTTTCTTT.

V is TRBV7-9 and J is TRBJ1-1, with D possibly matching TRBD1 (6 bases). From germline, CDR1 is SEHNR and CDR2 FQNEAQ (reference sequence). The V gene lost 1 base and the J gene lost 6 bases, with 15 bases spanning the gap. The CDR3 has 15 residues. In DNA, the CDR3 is TGTGCCAGCAGCTTAGGGACAGAGGGTAAGGCTGAAGCTTTCTTT. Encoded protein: CASSLGTEGKAEAFF.

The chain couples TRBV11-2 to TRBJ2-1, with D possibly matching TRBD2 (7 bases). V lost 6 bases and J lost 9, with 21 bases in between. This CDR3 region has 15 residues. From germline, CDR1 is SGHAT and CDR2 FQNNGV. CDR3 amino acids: CASSLEGEGRVEQFF. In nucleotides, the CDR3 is TGTGCCAGCAGTTTGGAGGGGGAGGGCCGGGTTGAGCAGTTCTTC.

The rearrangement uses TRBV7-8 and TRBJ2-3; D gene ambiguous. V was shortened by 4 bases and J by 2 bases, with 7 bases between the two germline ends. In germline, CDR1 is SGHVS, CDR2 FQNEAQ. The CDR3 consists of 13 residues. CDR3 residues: CASSSKFTDTQYF. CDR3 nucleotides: TGTGCCAGCAGCTCAAAATTCACAGATACGCAGTATTTT.

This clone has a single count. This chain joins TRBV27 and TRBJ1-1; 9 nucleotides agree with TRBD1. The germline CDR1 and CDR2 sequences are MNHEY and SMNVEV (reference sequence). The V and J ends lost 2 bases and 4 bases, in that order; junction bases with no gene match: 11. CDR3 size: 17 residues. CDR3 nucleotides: TGTGCCAGCAGTTTAGCCCCGGGACAGGGAAGTGCCACTGAAGCTTTCTTT. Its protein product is CASSLAPGQGSATEAFF.

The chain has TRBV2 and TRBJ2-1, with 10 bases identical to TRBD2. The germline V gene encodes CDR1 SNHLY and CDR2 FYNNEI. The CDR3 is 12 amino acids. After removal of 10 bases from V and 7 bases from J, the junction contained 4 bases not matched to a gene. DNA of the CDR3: TGTGCCAAGGGACTAGCGTTAAATGAGCAGTTCTTC. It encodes CAKGLALNEQFF.

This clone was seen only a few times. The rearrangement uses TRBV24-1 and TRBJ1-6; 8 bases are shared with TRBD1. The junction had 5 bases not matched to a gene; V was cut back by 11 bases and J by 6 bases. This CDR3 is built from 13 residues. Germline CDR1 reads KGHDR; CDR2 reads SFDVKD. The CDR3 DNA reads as TGTGCCATCCAGGGGGCCGGTAATTCACCCCTCCACTTT. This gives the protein CAIQGAGNSPLHF.

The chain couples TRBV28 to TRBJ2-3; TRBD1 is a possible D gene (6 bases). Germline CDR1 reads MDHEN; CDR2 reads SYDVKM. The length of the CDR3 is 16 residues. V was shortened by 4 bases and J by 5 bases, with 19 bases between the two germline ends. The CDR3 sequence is CASSSPRDITLDTQYF. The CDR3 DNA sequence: TGTGCCAGCAGTTCGCCCCGGGACATAACATTAGATACGCAGTATTTT.

CDR3 in amino acids: CASSGKSSGNTIYF. The CDR3 DNA sequence: TGTGCCAGCAGCGGTAAGAGCTCTGGAAACACCATATATTTT. V usage is TRBV2 and J usage is TRBJ1-3; D ambiguous. The CDR3 runs 14 residues. Looked up from germline, CDR1 is SNHLY and CDR2 is FYNNEI. The V gene lost 6 bases and the J gene lost 0 bases, with 9 bases spanning the gap.

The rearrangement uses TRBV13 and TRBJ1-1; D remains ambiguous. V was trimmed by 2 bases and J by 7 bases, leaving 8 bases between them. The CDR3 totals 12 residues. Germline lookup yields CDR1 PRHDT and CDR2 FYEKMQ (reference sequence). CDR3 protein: CASSLPGLEAFF. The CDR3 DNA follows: TGTGCCAGCAGCTTACCCGGTCTTGAAGCTTTCTTT.

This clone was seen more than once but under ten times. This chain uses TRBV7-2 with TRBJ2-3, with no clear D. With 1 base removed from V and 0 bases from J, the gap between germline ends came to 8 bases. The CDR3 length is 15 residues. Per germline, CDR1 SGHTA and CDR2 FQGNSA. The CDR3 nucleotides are TGTGCCAGCAGCTTAGTTTCACTCAGCACAGATACGCAGTATTTT. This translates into CASSLVSLSTDTQYF. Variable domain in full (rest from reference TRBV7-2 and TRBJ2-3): GAGVSQSPSNKVTEKGKDVELRCDPISGHTALYWYRQSLGQGLEFLIYFQGNSAPDKSGLPSDRFSAERTGGSVSTLTIQRTQQEDSAVYLCASSLVSLSTDTQYFGPGTRLTVL.